This TCR beta chain stems from a study of patients and donors after allogeneic stem cell transplantation. CDR1 and CDR2 (germline): SGDLS, YYNGEE. CDR3 size: 15 residues. V shed 0 bases and J 5 bases; nucleotides not matched to a gene: 1. TCRdb analysed the RT-PCR reads with MiXCR anew, one entry per CDR3 protein. The table has over 350,000 distinct CDR3 sequences, 16% seen once. The receptor was derived from a human donor who was either an allogeneic HSCT recipient or a stem cell or donor lymphocyte infusion donor (not recorded which). It is not recorded whose cells these are; they may come from a transplant donor. Sequenced input: blood, either unsorted or a sorted T cell fraction (not recorded which). The rearrangement joins TRBV9 to TRBJ2-3; TRBD2 matches 12 bases. DNA for the CDR3: TGTGCCAGCAGCGTAGGACTAGCGGGAGTAGATACGCAGTATTTT. Translation gives CASSVGLAGVDTQYF.